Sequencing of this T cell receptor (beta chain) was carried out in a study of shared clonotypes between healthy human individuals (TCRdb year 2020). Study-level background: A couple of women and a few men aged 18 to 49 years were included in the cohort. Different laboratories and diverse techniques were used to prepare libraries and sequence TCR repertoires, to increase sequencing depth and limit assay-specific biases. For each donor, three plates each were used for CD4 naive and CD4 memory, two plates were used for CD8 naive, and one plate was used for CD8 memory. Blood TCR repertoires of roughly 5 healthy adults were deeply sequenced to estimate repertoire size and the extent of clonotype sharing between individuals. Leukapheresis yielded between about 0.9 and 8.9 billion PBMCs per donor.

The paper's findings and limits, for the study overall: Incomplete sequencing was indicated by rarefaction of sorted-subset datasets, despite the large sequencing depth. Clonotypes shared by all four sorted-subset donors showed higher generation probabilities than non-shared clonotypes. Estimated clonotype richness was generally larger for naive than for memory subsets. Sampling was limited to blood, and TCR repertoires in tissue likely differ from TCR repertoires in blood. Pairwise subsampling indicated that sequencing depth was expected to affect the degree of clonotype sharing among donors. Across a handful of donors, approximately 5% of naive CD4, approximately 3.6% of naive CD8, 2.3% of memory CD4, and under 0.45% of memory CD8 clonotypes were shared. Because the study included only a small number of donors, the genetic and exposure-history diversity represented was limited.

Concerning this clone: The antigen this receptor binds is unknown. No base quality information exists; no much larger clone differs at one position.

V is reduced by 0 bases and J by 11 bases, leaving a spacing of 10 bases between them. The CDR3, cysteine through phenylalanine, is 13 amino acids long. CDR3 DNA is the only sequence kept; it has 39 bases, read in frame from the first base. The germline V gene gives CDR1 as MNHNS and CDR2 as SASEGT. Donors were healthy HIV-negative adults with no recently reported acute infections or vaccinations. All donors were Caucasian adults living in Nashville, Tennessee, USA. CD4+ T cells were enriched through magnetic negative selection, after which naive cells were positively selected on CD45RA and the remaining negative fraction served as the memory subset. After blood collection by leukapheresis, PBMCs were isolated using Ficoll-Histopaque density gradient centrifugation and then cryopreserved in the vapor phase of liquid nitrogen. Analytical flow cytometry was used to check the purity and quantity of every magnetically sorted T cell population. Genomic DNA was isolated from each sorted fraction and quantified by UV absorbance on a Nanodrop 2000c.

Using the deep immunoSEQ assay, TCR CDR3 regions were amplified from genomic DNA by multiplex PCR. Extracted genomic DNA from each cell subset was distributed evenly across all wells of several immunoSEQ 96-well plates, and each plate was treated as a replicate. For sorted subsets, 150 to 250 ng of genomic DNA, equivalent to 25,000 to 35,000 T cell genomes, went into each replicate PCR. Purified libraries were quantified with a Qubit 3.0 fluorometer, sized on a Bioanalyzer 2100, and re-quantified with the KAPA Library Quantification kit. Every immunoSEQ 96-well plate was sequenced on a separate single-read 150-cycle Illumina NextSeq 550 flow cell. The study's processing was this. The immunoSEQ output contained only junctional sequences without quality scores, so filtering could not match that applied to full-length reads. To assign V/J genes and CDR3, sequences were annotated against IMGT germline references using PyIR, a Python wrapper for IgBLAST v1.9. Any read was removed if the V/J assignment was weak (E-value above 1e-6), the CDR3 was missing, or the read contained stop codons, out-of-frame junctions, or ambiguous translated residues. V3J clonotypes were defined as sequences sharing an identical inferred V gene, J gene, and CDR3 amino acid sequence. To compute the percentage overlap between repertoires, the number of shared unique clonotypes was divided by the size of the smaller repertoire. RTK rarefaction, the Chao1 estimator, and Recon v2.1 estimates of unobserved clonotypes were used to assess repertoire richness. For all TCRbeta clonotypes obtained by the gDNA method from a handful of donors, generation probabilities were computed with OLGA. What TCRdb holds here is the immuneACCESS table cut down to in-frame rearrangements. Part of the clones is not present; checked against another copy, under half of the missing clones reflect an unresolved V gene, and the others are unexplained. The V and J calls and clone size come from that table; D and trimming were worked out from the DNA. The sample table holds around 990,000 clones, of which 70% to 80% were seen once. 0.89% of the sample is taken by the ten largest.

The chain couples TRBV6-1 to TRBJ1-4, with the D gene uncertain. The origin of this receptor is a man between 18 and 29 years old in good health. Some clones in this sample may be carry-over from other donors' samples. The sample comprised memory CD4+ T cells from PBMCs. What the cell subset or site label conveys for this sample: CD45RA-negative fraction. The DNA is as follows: TGTGCCAGCAGTGAAGCGGCGGTGATGAAACTGTTTTTT. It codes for CASSEAAVMKLFF.